What follows are 27 T cell receptor beta chains derived from one specimen sequenced in a study of Ad26.COV2.S vaccination and SARS-CoV-2 variants. Indicated treatment: roughly 18 received Ad26.COV2.S at low or high dose, single or two shots; about 5 received placebo; per-sample allocation not given. Day 63 following the first vaccine or placebo injection was when the samples were taken. This table comes from immunoSEQ multiplex PCR, and its TCRdb copy is limited to in-frame clones, with some not included. This table holds a few hundred thousand clones, around 87% found once. The material was peripheral blood, obtained in a trial of Ad26.COV2.S vaccine versus placebo. These receptors came from a person between 18 and 59 years old who received the Ad26.COV2.S COVID-19 vaccine or a placebo.

The chain is built from TRBV10-2 and TRBJ1-3; TRBD1 matches at 8 bases. The CDR3 spans 16 residues. Per the germline V gene, CDR1 is WSHSY and CDR2 is SAAADI. The trim removed 8 bases at V and 0 bases at J, leaving 9 bases unmatched. CDR3 in DNA: TGCGCCAGCTTGGGGACAGGCATCAACTCTGGAAACACCATATATTTT. As protein: CASLGTGINSGNTIYF.

This clone has just one count. This chain connects TRBV9 to TRBJ1-2; D is uncertain. CDR3 length: 13 amino acids. Germline V CDR1 and CDR2: SGDLS, YYNGEE. Trimming stripped 4 bases from V and 4 bases from J, with 11 bases between. The CDR3 loop is CASSPRTLYGYTF. DNA of the CDR3: TGTGCCAGCAGCCCCCGGACCCTCTATGGCTACACCTTC. The variable domain in full, completed from reference TRBV9 and TRBJ1-2, reads DSGVTQTPKHLITATGQRVTLRCSPRSGDLSVYWYQQSLDQGLQFLIQYYNGEERAKGNILERFSAQQFPDLHSELNLSSLELGDSALYFCASSPRTLYGYTFGSGTRLTVV.

This rearrangement joins TRBV19 to TRBJ1-3; perhaps TRBD1 as D (6 bases). The CDR3 contains 15 residues. Per the germline V gene, CDR1 is LNHDA and CDR2 is SQIVND (reference sequence). Trimming took 7 bases from V and 0 from J, leaving 13 bases between them. CDR3 sequence reads: CASTETGGSGNTIYF. In nucleotides, the CDR3 is TGTGCCAGTACCGAGACAGGTGGCTCTGGAAACACCATATATTTT.

The chain employs TRBV12-3 or TRBV12-4 and TRBJ1-6; D is uncertain. The CDR3 totals 13 residues. V was pared by 2 bases and J by 9 bases, with 8 bases between. The CDR3 region is CASSLSGISPLHF. The CDR3 DNA reads TGTGCCAGCAGTTTATCAGGAATTTCACCCCTCCACTTT.

The chain is built from TRBV3-1 (or the pseudogene TRBV3-2) and TRBJ2-7, with 8 bases fitting TRBD1. V was pared by 1 base and J by 5 bases, with 4 bases of the junction left unmatched. From germline, CDR1 is LGHDT and CDR2 YNNKEL (reference sequence). There are 14 residues in the CDR3. Here the CDR3 reads CASSQGTGRNEQYF. CDR3 DNA sequence: TGTGCCAGCAGCCAAGGGACAGGGCGGAACGAGCAGTACTTC.

This sequence joins TRBV6-1 and TRBJ2-3; maybe TRBD2 (5 bases). V was shortened by 3 bases and J by 2 bases, with 12 bases between the two germline ends. The germline CDR1 and CDR2 sequences are MNHNS and SASEGT. This CDR3 has 15 amino acids. DNA of the CDR3: TGTGCCAGCAGTGACGGCGGACTTCTCACAGATACGCAGTATTTT. Encoded protein: CASSDGGLLTDTQYF.

The chain joins TRBV5-1 to TRBJ1-5, with unresolved D. V lost 4 bases and J lost 0, with 8 bases in between. Germline CDR1 SGHRS, CDR2 YFSETQ. This CDR3 is built from 14 residues. The CDR3 loop reads CASSPDGSNQPQHF. In DNA form, the CDR3 reads TGCGCCAGCAGCCCCGACGGTAGCAATCAGCCCCAGCATTTT.

The chain couples TRBV5-5 to TRBJ2-2, with 7 bases that match TRBD1. V dropped 4 bases and J dropped 1; count of bases not matched to a gene: 4. The CDR3 is 15 residues long. Germline CDR1 SGHKS, CDR2 YYEKEE (reference sequence). The chain's CDR3 is CASSPRQGNTGELFF. The CDR3 DNA follows: TGTGCCAGCAGCCCTCGACAGGGGAACACCGGGGAGCTGTTTTTT.

The chain uses TRBV10-3 and TRBJ2-5; D remains ambiguous. Trimming left V 2 bases short and J 1 base short, with 8 bases between. The CDR3 extends over 14 amino acids. CDR1 and CDR2 from the germline V gene are ENHRY and SYGVKD. CDR3: CAISEGQSQETQYF. The CDR3 nucleotides are TGTGCCATCAGTGAGGGGCAGTCCCAAGAGACCCAGTACTTC.

This clone was counted only a few times. This chain links TRBV5-1 with TRBJ1-5; D is perhaps TRBD1 (5 bases). The CDR3 totals 14 residues. V dropped 4 bases and J dropped 3 bases, with 11 bases sitting between them. Germline V gives CDR1 SGHRS, CDR2 YFSETQ. CDR3 nucleotides: TGCGCCAGCAGCGAGGGGTACGACAATCAGCCCCAGCATTTT. It specifies CASSEGYDNQPQHF.

The gene calls are TRBV11-2 and TRBJ1-2, with a tentative D call TRBD1 (5 bases). This CDR3 region has 15 residues. The ends were cut back, 5 bases at V and 7 bases at J, with 20 bases in the middle. Germline V gives CDR1 SGHAT, CDR2 FQNNGV. The CDR3 DNA is TGTGCCAGCAGCCCCGAAGGCACAGGTTTTTCTGGCTACACCTTC. Translation gives CASSPEGTGFSGYTF.

This rearrangement joins TRBV5-1 to TRBJ2-7, with D perhaps being TRBD1 or TRBD2 (5 bases each). This CDR3 comprises 15 residues. V lost 0 bases and J 2 bases, leaving 12 bases between the germline ends. Germline CDR1 and CDR2: SGHRS and YFSETQ. The CDR3 bases are TGCGCCAGCAGCTTGGGGGGGACGCAGACCTACGAGCAGTACTTC. Translating gives CASSLGGTQTYEQYF.

The gene calls are TRBV6-7 and TRBJ1-5, with 8 bases identical to TRBD1. TRBV6-7 is sorted into the ORF group, with uncertain function. Germline trimming cut 10 bases from V and 0 bases from J; bases unmatched to any gene: 17. This CDR3 contains 18 residues. CDR3 nucleotide sequence: TGTGCCACCCAGCCCGGACAGGGTGCTGACCTTAGCAATCAGCCCCAGCATTTT. This codes for CATQPGQGADLSNQPQHF.

V gene TRBV7-9 combines with J gene TRBJ2-7; no clear D. V lost 6 bases and J 4 bases, leaving 10 bases between the germline ends. The germline V gene encodes CDR1 SEHNR and CDR2 FQNEAQ (reference sequence). The CDR3 is 12 residues long. The CDR3 nucleotides are TGTGCCAGCAGTGCATTAGGGTACGAGCAGTACTTC. As protein: CASSALGYEQYF.

This sequence joins TRBV7-2 and TRBJ2-3; D perhaps matches TRBD2 (5 bases). CDR3 size: 14 residues. Germline V gene lookup returns CDR1 SGHTA and CDR2 FQGNSA. V lost 7 bases and J 6 bases, leaving 17 bases between the germline ends. CDR3 coding DNA: TGTGCCAGCACGGGGATGCTGTCGTCCGATACGCAGTATTTT. Translation: CASTGMLSSDTQYF.

The chain couples TRBV9 to TRBJ1-1; 10 nucleotides align to TRBD1. Germline-derived CDR1 and CDR2 are SGDLS and YYNGEE. The V gene end was trimmed by 4 bases and the J gene end by 7 bases; junction bases not matched to a gene: 4. The CDR3 consists of 13 residues. The CDR3 bases are TGTGCCAGCAGCCCCCGGACAGGGGGTGAAGCTTTCTTT. This codes for CASSPRTGGEAFF.

This chain joins TRBV12-3 or TRBV12-4 and TRBJ1-1; D not certain. CDR3 length: 12 amino acids. The V and J ends lost 4 bases and 3 bases respectively, with 6 bases between them. In nucleotides, the CDR3 is TGTGCCAGCAGTTCCCTTTACACTGAAGCTTTCTTT. This gives the protein CASSSLYTEAFF.

CDR3 sequence: CASSDSRLGYTF. DNA for the CDR3: TGTGCCAGCAGTGACTCGAGGTTAGGCTACACCTTC. The rearrangement links TRBV6-4 to TRBJ1-2; D unclear. The V end lost 0 bases, the J end lost 8 bases, and 7 bases lay between the germline ends. This CDR3 has 12 residues. CDR1 and CDR2 (germline): MRHNA, SNTAGT.

The chain has TRBV5-4 and TRBJ2-2; 7 bases are shared with TRBD2. V lost 1 base, J lost 4 bases, and 7 bases stayed unmatched. The CDR3 is made up of 16 amino acids. The germline gives CDR1 SGHNT, CDR2 YYREEE (reference sequence). Written as DNA, the CDR3 is TGTGCCAGCAGCTTGTGGGTAGCGGGTTTCACCGGGGAGCTGTTTTTT. Protein sequence: CASSLWVAGFTGELFF. Full variable domain (rest looked up from reference TRBV5-4 and TRBJ2-2): ETGVTQSPTHLIKTRGQQVTLRCSSQSGHNTVSWYQQALGQGPQFIFQYYREEENGRGNFPPRFSGLQFPNYSSELNVNALELDDSALYLCASSLWVAGFTGELFFGEGSRLTVL.

Only one count was recorded for this clone. This chain connects TRBV7-2 to TRBJ1-1, with D unclear. The CDR3 has 14 amino acids. The germline gives CDR1 SGHTA, CDR2 FQGNSA. Trimming took off 3 bases at V and 3 bases at J, with 11 bases between the two ends. CDR3 loop: CASSFRLVDTEAFF. The CDR3 region has the DNA TGTGCCAGCAGCTTCAGACTTGTCGACACTGAAGCTTTCTTT. Combining the CDR3 with reference TRBV7-2 and TRBJ1-1 gives the whole variable domain GAGVSQSPSNKVTEKGKDVELRCDPISGHTALYWYRQSLGQGLEFLIYFQGNSAPDKSGLPSDRFSAERTGGSVSTLTIQRTQQEDSAVYLCASSFRLVDTEAFFGQGTRLTVV.

In regard to this clone: One end of the junction is discordant with germline, which a read error may explain. V usage is TRBV10-3 and J usage is TRBJ2-7, with D tentatively TRBD1 (6 bases). CDR1 and CDR2 (germline): ENHRY, SYGVKD. The CDR3 runs to 13 residues. The chain's CDR3 is CAITPGAEYEQCF. The CDR3 nucleotides are TGTGCCATCACCCCAGGGGCCGAGTACGAGCAGTGCTTC.

This clone occurred once. J is TRBJ2-3 and V is TRBV5-4; D gene uncertain. There are 13 residues in the CDR3. Germline values: CDR1 SGHNT, CDR2 YYREEE (reference sequence). The V end lost 3 bases, the J end lost 3 bases, and 8 bases lay between the germline ends. CDR3 sequence reads: CASSYPGTDTQYF. Here the CDR3 DNA reads TGTGCCAGCAGCTACCCCGGGACAGATACGCAGTATTTT.

The chain joins TRBV2 to TRBJ2-1, with D unresolved. Germline V lookup: CDR1 SNHLY, CDR2 FYNNEI. This CDR3 comprises 12 residues. V shed 2 bases and J shed 7 bases, with 6 bases lying between them. The CDR3 region has the DNA TGTGCCAGCAGTGAAAGGCCGAATGAGCAGTTCTTC. This encodes CASSERPNEQFF.

This chain links TRBV5-6 with TRBJ1-3; 7 nucleotides line up with TRBD1. Germline V gives CDR1 SGHDT, CDR2 YYEEEE. The CDR3 sequence is 14 residues long. V shed 1 base, J shed 6 bases, and the junction held 4 bases outside the gene matches. CDR3 nucleotides: TGTGCCAGCAGCTTGCCGGGACAGAAAAACACCATATATTTT. Translation gives CASSLPGQKNTIYF. The full variable domain, rest sourced from reference TRBV5-6 and TRBJ1-3, is DAGVTQSPTHLIKTRGQQVTLRCSPKSGHDTVSWYQQALGQGPQFIFQYYEEEERQRGNFPDRFSGHQFPNYSSELNVNALLLGDSALYLCASSLPGQKNTIYFGEGSWLTVV.

The CDR3 DNA follows: TGTGCCAGCAGTGAGGGATTTTCGGGAAACACCATATATTTT. Translating it yields CASSEGFSGNTIYF. V usage is TRBV6-2 or TRBV6-3 and J usage is TRBJ1-3; D remains unclear. Looked up from germline, CDR1 is MNHEY and CDR2 is SVGEGT. Deletions cut 5 bases from V and 4 bases from J, with 12 bases between. CDR3 size: 14 residues.

The chain combines TRBV29-1 with TRBJ2-2; no clear D. The V and J ends lost 1 base and 4 bases respectively, with 10 bases between them. CDR1 is SQVTM and CDR2 is ANQGSEA in the germline V gene. The CDR3 spans 14 residues. CDR3 DNA: TGCAGCGTTGAAGTCCCGCTGGCCACCGGGGAGCTGTTTTTT. Encoded protein: CSVEVPLATGELFF.

This chain joins TRBV21-1 and TRBJ1-5. TRBV21-1 is a pseudogene. This CDR3 is 13 amino acids long. In DNA, the CDR3 is TGTGCCAGCAGCAAAGGGGGGGCTCAGCCCCAGCATTTT. Translated, it gives CASSKGGAQPQHF.